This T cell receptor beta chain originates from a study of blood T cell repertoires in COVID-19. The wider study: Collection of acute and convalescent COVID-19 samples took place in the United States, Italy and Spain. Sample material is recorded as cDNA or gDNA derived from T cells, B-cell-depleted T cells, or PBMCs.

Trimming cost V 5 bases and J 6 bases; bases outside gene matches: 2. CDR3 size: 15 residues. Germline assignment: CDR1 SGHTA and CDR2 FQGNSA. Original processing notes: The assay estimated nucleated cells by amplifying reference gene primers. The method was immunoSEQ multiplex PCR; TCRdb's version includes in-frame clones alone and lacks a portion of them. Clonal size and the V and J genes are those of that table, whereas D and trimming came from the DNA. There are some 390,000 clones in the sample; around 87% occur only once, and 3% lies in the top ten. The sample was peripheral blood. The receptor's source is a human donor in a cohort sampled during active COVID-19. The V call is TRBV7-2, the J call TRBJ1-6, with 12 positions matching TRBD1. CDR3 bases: TGTGCCAGCAGCCCGGGACAGGGGGCTAATTCACCCCTCCACTTT. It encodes CASSPGQGANSPLHF.